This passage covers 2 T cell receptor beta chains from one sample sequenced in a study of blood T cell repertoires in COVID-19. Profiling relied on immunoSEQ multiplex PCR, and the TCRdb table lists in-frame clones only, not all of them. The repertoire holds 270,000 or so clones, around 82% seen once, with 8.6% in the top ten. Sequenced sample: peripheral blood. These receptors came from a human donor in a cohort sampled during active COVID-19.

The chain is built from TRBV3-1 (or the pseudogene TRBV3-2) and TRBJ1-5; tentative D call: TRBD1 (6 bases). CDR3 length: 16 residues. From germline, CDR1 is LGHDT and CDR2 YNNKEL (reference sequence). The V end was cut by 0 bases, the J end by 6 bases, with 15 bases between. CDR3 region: CASSQDQSGVGQPQHF. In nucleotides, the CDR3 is TGTGCCAGCAGCCAAGATCAGTCAGGGGTCGGTCAGCCCCAGCATTTT.

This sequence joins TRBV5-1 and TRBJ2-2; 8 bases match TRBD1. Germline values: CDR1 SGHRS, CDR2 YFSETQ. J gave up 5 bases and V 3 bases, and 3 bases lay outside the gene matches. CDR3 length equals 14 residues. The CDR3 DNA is TGCGCCAGCAGCTCGGGACAGGTTACCGGGGAGCTGTTTTTT. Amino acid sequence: CASSSGQVTGELFF.